A single sample gave rise to the 20 T cell receptor beta chains below, sequenced in a study of shared clonotypes between healthy human individuals. Clones were read by immunoSEQ multiplex PCR, and TCRdb kept only the in-frame ones, dropping some. The data show over a million clones, about 96% seen once. The sequencing sample was made of naive CD4+ T cells sorted from blood. Subset here: CD45RA+ positively selected. These receptors were obtained from a man younger than 45 in good health.

The chain uses TRBV10-3 and TRBJ2-5; 7 bases fit TRBD1. The CDR3 totals 11 residues. Germline CDR1 and CDR2: ENHRY and SYGVKD. The trim removed 10 bases at V and 5 bases at J, leaving 4 bases unmatched. In nucleotides, the CDR3 is TGTGCCACGAGGGGGCAGGAGACCCAGTACTTC. Translated, it gives CATRGQETQYF.

J is TRBJ1-2 and V is TRBV28; unclear D gene. V was trimmed by 7 bases and J by 2 bases, leaving 14 bases between them. CDR1 is MDHEN, CDR2 SYDVKM, per germline. The CDR3 length is 14 residues. The chain's CDR3 is CASTITEGNYGYTF. Here the CDR3 DNA reads TGTGCCAGCACCATAACAGAAGGGAACTATGGCTACACCTTC.

V is TRBV9 and J is TRBJ2-5, with 12 bases fitting TRBD2. The CDR3 has 14 amino acids. The V and J ends lost 0 bases and 7 bases, in that order; junction bases with no gene match: 1. Germline V gives CDR1 SGDLS, CDR2 YYNGEE. CDR3 in amino acids: CASSVASGRGTQYF. CDR3 sequence (DNA): TGTGCCAGCAGCGTAGCTAGCGGGAGGGGGACCCAGTACTTC.

This chain joins TRBV18 and TRBJ2-7; the D gene is possibly TRBD2 (6 bases). V was clipped by 6 bases and J by 2 bases, with 11 bases between them. The CDR3 contains 13 residues. Germline loops: CDR1 KGHSH, CDR2 LQKENI. The CDR3 region is CASSVAGTYEQYF. The CDR3 nucleotides are TGTGCCAGCTCGGTCGCGGGAACCTACGAGCAGTACTTC.

The chain is built from TRBV7-9 and TRBJ2-1; 12 bases agree with TRBD2. This CDR3 comprises 14 residues. Germline V gene data show CDR1 as SEHNR and CDR2 as FQNEAQ (reference sequence). Germline trimming cut 9 bases from V and 11 bases from J; bases unmatched to any gene: 11. This CDR3 reads CASLGSSGRAQQFF. CDR3 sequence (DNA): TGTGCCAGTCTAGGCTCTAGCGGGAGGGCGCAGCAGTTCTTC.

This sequence joins TRBV2 and TRBJ1-1, with TRBD1 as a possible D gene (5 bases). The V gene lost 10 bases and the J gene lost 2 bases, with 17 bases spanning the gap. The CDR3 has 14 amino acids. Germline V CDR1 and CDR2: SNHLY, FYNNEI. CDR3 amino acids: CATERGDSNTEAFF. The CDR3, as DNA: TGTGCCACCGAAAGAGGAGACAGTAACACTGAAGCTTTCTTT.

CDR3 residues: CASSRLTNEKLFF. For the CDR3, the DNA is TGTGCCAGCAGTAGGTTAACTAATGAAAAACTGTTTTTT. The rearrangement uses TRBV2 and TRBJ1-4; no definite D call. CDR1 SNHLY and CDR2 FYNNEI come from the germline V gene. Trimming shortened V by 5 bases and J by 1 base, and 5 bases separated the two germline ends. The CDR3 is 13 residues long.

The chain carries TRBV15 and TRBJ2-1; 15 bases match TRBD2. With 1 base clipped from V and 9 bases from J, the junction kept 4 bases outside the gene matches. Germline V gene sequence: CDR1 LNHNV, CDR2 YYDKDF (reference sequence). The CDR3 is 16 residues long. CDR3 in amino acids: CATSRGGLAGGREQFF. The CDR3 bases are TGTGCCACCAGCAGAGGGGGACTAGCGGGAGGTCGTGAGCAGTTCTTC.

The J gene is TRBJ2-7, the V gene TRBV25-1; the match to TRBD2 covers 9 bases. The CDR3 spans 15 residues. Germline assignment: CDR1 MGHDK and CDR2 SYGVNS. Trimming at V came to 2 bases and at J to 4 bases, leaving 6 bases not matched to a gene. CDR3 in amino acids: CASSEGGLAVYEQYF. In DNA, the CDR3 is TGTGCCAGCAGTGAAGGGGGACTAGCAGTATACGAGCAGTACTTC.

This clone came up once. J is TRBJ2-3 and V is TRBV18; 10 bases line up with TRBD2. This CDR3 has 18 residues. In germline, CDR1 is KGHSH, CDR2 LQKENI. V lost 1 base, J lost 4 bases, and 11 bases stayed unmatched. CDR3 loop: CASSPLGPSGSGADTQYF. The CDR3 DNA follows: TGTGCCAGCTCACCACTGGGTCCTAGCGGGAGTGGTGCAGATACGCAGTATTTT.

This sequence joins TRBV6-5 and TRBJ2-3; D uncertain. The V end lost 2 bases, the J end lost 7 bases, and 10 bases lay between the germline ends. The germline V gene encodes CDR1 MNHEY and CDR2 SVGAGI. The CDR3 is made up of 13 amino acids. The chain's CDR3 is CASSYKPFNTQYF. The CDR3 DNA follows: TGTGCCAGCAGTTACAAGCCGTTTAATACGCAGTATTTT.

On this clone: Distinct nucleotide sequences in the sample also encode this CDR3. The V gene is TRBV18, the J gene TRBJ2-7; 8 positions agree with TRBD2. The CDR3 contains 13 residues. Trimming removed 2 bases from V and 3 bases from J; junction bases left unmatched: 0. Germline V gives CDR1 KGHSH, CDR2 LQKENI. The CDR3 DNA sequence: TGTGCCAGCTCACCAAGCGGGAGCTACGAGCAGTACTTC. Its protein product is CASSPSGSYEQYF.

This clone was seen once. The gene calls are TRBV5-1 and TRBJ2-2, with D tentatively TRBD1 or TRBD2 (5 bases each). V was cut by 0 bases and J by 2 bases, with 14 bases left in between. In germline, CDR1 is SGHRS, CDR2 YFSETQ. The CDR3 sequence is 17 residues long. The CDR3 nucleotides are TGCGCCAGCAGCTTGGGTATCCGGGACCACAACACCGGGGAGCTGTTTTTT. This gives the protein CASSLGIRDHNTGELFF.

This sequence joins TRBV7-7 and TRBJ2-1, with D possibly being TRBD2 (6 bases). The CDR3 is 13 residues long. Germline V gives CDR1 SSHAT, CDR2 FNYEAQ (reference sequence). V gave up 1 base and J gave up 7 bases, with 8 bases separating them. The CDR3 nucleotides read TGTGCCAGCAGCTTAGGTCTAGCGAATGAGCAGTTCTTC. This sequence encodes CASSLGLANEQFF.

About this clone: The same CDR3 also results from other DNA sequences found in this sample. J is TRBJ2-1 and V is TRBV28; no clear D gene. Trimming cost V 5 bases and J 7 bases, with 6 bases left between them. The CDR3 is 11 amino acids. Per the germline V gene, CDR1 is MDHEN and CDR2 is SYDVKM. CDR3 in amino acids: CASSLDNEQFF. CDR3 nucleotides: TGTGCCAGCAGTCTCGATAATGAGCAGTTCTTC.

This chain connects TRBV30 to TRBJ2-5; TRBD1 or TRBD2 may be the D gene (5 bases each). CDR1 and CDR2 from the germline V gene are GTSNPN and SVGIG (reference sequence). V dropped 5 bases and J dropped 4 bases, with 20 bases sitting between them. The length of the CDR3 is 15 residues. DNA of the CDR3: TGTGCCTGGGGGTTACAAACCGGGACGGGAGAGACCCAGTACTTC. Translating it yields CAWGLQTGTGETQYF.

This sequence joins TRBV7-9 and TRBJ2-1; 14 bases match TRBD2. The CDR3 has 18 residues. Germline V lookup: CDR1 SEHNR, CDR2 FQNEAQ (reference sequence). V lost 5 bases to trimming and J lost 4 bases; unmatched junction nucleotides: 10. CDR3 loop: CASSRRPGTSGSYNEQFF. CDR3 bases: TGTGCCAGCAGCCGTAGACCCGGGACTAGCGGGAGTTACAATGAGCAGTTCTTC.

The gene calls are TRBV5-4 and TRBJ2-1, with a weak D call TRBD1 (7 bases). This CDR3 comprises 14 residues. Germline V gives CDR1 SGHNT, CDR2 YYREEE (reference sequence). Trimming stripped 3 bases from V and 8 bases from J, with 15 bases between. The CDR3 protein is CASSSPQGGDEQFF. The CDR3 DNA reads TGTGCCAGCAGCTCGCCCCAGGGGGGAGATGAGCAGTTCTTC.

Comment on this clone: Since the CDR3 does not end with the conserved phenylalanine or tryptophan, this likely comes from a read error. Because the CDR3's place on the DNA is in doubt, the DNA is left out and the CDR3 is given as listed by TCRdb. The chain uses TRBV6-6 and TRBJ1-1. The CDR3 region is 12 residues in length, termini included. Germline CDR1 MNHNY, CDR2 SVGAGI (reference sequence). CDR3 sequence: CASSYGQGLPGL.

This rearrangement joins TRBV7-9 to TRBJ2-7, with 13 bases that match TRBD2. The junction had 5 bases not matched to a gene; V was cut back by 7 bases and J by 2 bases. The CDR3 totals 15 residues. Germline-derived CDR1 and CDR2 are SEHNR and FQNEAQ (reference sequence). The CDR3 loop reads CASIQGTSGTYEQYF. CDR3 coding DNA: TGTGCCAGCATCCAGGGGACTAGCGGGACCTACGAGCAGTACTTC.